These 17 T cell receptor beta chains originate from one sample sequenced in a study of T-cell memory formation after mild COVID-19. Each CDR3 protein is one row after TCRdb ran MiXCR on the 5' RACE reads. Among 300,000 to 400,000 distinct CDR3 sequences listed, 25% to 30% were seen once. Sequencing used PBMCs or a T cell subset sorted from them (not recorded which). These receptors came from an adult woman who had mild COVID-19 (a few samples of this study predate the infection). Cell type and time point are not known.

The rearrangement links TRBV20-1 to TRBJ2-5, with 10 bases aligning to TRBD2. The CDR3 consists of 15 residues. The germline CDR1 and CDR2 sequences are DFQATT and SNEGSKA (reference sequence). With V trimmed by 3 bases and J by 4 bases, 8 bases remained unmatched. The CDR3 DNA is TGCAGTGCTAGTCGTTTTCTAGCGGGAGTAGAGACCCAGTACTTC. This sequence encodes CSASRFLAGVETQYF.

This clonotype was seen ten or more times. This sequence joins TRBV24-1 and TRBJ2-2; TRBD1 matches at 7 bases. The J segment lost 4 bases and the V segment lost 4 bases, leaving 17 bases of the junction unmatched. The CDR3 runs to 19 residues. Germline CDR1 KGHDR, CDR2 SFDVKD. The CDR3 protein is CATSDPAGTVRFGTGELFF. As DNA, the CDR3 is TGTGCCACCAGTGACCCCGCCGGGACAGTCAGGTTTGGCACCGGGGAGCTGTTTTTT.

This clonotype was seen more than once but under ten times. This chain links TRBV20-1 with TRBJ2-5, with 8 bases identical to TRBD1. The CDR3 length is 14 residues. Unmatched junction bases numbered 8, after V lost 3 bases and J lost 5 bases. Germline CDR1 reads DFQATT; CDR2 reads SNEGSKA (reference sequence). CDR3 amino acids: CSARPDRGWETQYF. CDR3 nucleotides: TGCAGTGCTAGGCCCGACAGGGGATGGGAGACCCAGTACTTC.

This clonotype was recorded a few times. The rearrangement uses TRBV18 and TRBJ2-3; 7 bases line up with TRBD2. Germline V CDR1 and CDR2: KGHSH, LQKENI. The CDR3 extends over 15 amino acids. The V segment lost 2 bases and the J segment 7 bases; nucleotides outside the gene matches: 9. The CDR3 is CASSPVAGDGNTQYF. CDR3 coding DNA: TGTGCCAGCTCACCAGTTGCGGGAGATGGAAATACGCAGTATTTT.

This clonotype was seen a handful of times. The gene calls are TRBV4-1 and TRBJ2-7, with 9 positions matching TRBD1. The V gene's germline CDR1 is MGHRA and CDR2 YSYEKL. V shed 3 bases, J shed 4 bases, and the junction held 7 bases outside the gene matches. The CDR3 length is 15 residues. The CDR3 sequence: CASSQPGQGNYEQYF. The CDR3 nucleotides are TGCGCCAGCAGCCAGCCGGGACAGGGAAATTACGAGCAGTACTTC.

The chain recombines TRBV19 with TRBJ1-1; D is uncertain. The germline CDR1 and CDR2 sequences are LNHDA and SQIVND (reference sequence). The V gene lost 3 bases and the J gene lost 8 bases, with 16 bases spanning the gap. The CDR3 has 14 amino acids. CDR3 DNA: TGTGCCAGTAGTATCGGAATGTCGGGAGGCGAAGCTTTCTTT. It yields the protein CASSIGMSGGEAFF.

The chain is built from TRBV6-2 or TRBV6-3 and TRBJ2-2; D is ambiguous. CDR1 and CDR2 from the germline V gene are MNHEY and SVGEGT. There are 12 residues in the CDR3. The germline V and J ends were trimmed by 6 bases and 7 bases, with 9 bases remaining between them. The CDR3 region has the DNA TGTGCCAGCAGAACCCAAAGCGGGGAGCTGTTTTTT. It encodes CASRTQSGELFF.

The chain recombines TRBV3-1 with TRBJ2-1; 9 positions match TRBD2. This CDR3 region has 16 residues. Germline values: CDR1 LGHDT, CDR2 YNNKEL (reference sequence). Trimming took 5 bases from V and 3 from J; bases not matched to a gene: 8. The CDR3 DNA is TGTGCCAGCAGCTCCTCTAGCGGGGAGAACTACAATGAGCAGTTCTTC. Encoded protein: CASSSSSGENYNEQFF.

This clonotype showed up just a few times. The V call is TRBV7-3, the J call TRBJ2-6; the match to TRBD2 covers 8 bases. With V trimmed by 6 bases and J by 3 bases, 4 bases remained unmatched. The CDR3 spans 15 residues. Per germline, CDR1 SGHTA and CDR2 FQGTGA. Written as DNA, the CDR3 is TGTGCCAGCAGTTGGACTAGCCTTGGGGCCAACGTCCTGACTTTC. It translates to CASSWTSLGANVLTF.

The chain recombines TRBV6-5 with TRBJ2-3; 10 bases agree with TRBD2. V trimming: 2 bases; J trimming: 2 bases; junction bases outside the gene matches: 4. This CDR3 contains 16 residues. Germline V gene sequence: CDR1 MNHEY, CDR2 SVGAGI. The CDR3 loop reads CASSYRLAGATDTQYF. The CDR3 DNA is TGTGCCAGCAGTTACAGGCTAGCGGGAGCCACAGATACGCAGTATTTT.

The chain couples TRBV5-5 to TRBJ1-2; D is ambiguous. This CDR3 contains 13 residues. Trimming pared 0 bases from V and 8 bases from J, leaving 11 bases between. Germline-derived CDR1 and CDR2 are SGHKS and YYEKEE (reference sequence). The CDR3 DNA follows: TGTGCCAGCAGCTTGGACCCTGTAGGCGGCTACACCTTC. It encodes CASSLDPVGGYTF.

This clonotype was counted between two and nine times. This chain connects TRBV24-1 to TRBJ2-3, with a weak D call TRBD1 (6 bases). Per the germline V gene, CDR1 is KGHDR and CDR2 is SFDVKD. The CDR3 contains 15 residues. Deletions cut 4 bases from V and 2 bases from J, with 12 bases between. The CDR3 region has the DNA TGTGCCACCAGTGAACCGACAGGAGTCACAGATACGCAGTATTTT. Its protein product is CATSEPTGVTDTQYF.

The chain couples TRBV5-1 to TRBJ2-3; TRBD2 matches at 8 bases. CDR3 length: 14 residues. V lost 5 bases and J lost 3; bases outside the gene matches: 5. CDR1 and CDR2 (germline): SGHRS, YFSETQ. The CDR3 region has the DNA TGCGCCAGCAGAGAGCGGGGGTTGACAGATACGCAGTATTTT. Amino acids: CASRERGLTDTQYF. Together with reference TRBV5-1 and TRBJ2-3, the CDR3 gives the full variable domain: KAGVTQTPRYLIKTRGQQVTLSCSPISGHRSVSWYQQTPGQGLQFLFEYFSETQRNKGNFPGRFSGRQFSNSRSEMNVSTLELGDSALYLCASRERGLTDTQYFGPGTRLTVL.

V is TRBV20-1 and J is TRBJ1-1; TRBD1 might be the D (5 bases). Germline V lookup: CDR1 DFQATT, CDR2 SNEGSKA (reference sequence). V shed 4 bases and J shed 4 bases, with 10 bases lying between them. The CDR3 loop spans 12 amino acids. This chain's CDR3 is CSANGGGTEAFF. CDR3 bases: TGCAGTGCTAACGGGGGGGGCACTGAAGCTTTCTTT.

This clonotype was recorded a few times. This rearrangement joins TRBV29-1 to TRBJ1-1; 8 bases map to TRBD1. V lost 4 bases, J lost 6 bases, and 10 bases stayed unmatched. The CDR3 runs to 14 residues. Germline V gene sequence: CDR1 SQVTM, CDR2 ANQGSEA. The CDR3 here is CSVVDRENYPEAFF. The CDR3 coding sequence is TGCAGCGTTGTGGACAGGGAGAATTACCCTGAAGCTTTCTTT.

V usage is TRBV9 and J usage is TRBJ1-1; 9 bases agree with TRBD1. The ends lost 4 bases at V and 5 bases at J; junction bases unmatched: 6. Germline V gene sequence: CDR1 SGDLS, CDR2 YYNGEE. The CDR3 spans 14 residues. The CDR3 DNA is TGTGCCAGCAGCCCCGGACAGGGGTTGACTGAAGCTTTCTTT. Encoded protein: CASSPGQGLTEAFF.

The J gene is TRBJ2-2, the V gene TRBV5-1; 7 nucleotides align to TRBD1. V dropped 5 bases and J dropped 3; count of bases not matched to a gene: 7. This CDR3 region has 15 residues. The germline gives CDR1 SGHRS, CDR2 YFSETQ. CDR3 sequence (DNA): TGCGCCAGCAGGGACGACAGGGTCTACACCGGGGAGCTGTTTTTT. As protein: CASRDDRVYTGELFF. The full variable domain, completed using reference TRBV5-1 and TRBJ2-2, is KAGVTQTPRYLIKTRGQQVTLSCSPISGHRSVSWYQQTPGQGLQFLFEYFSETQRNKGNFPGRFSGRQFSNSRSEMNVSTLELGDSALYLCASRDDRVYTGELFFGEGSRLTVL.